This T cell receptor beta chain was documented in a study of blood T cell repertoires in COVID-19. Study as a whole: Acute and convalescent COVID-19 specimens originated in the United States, Italy and Spain.

Method: immunoSEQ multiplex PCR; TCRdb's copy keeps in-frame clones and lacks some. The data contain approximately 230,000 clones, about 80% of them seen just once; the ten biggest clones take up roughly 15%. Individuals aged 18 to 89 years were recruited from 24 US areas. Participants were placed into cohorts based on the clinical history they reported. Two negative PCRs, clearance, or symptom resolution were required of recovered Cohort 3 donors. Trimming removed 1 base from V and 4 bases from J, with 11 bases in between. Germline V gene sequence: CDR1 SGHTA, CDR2 FQGNSA. This CDR3 has 15 residues. This sequence joins TRBV7-2 and TRBJ1-5, with D perhaps TRBD1 (5 bases). This clonotype was obtained from a man aged 40-49 years who had recovered from COVID-19. Input material: PBMCs or T cells enriched from blood (not recorded which). The chain's CDR3 is CASSLEGNRNQPQHF. CDR3 coding DNA: TGTGCCAGCAGCTTAGAGGGGAATAGGAATCAGCCCCAGCATTTT.